These 14 T cell receptor beta chains share one sample of origin, sequenced in a study of identical twins. TCRdb fed the 5' RACE reads into MiXCR, producing one record per CDR3 protein. This sample has about 690,000 distinct CDR3 sequences, with less than 7% found just once. The sample consisted of naive T cells sorted from blood. Receptors were obtained from a man aged 18 to 29 in good health.

At least ten counts were recorded for this clonotype. The genes are TRBV24-1 and TRBJ2-1; D not certain. The CDR3 is made up of 11 amino acids. Germline CDR1 and CDR2: KGHDR and SFDVKD. The V and J ends lost 1 base and 10 bases respectively, with 4 bases between them. CDR3 nucleotides: TGTGCCACCAGTGATTTCGACGAGCAGTTCTTC. It is translated as CATSDFDEQFF.

This clonotype was picked up a small number of times. The chain employs TRBV30 and TRBJ1-6, with D unclear. CDR1 and CDR2 (germline): GTSNPN, SVGIG (reference sequence). V was cut by 3 bases and J by 7 bases, with 16 bases left in between. The CDR3 is 15 residues long. CDR3 nucleotide sequence: TGTGCCTGGAGCCCAACTCGAGGCGGAAATTCACCCCTCCACTTT. Protein sequence: CAWSPTRGGNSPLHF. The complete variable domain, with remaining parts taken from reference TRBV30 and TRBJ1-6, reads SQTIHQWPATLVQPVGSPLSLECTVEGTSNPNLYWYRQAAGRGLQLLFYSVGIGQISSEVPQNLSASRPQDRQFILSSKKLLLSDSGFYLCAWSPTRGGNSPLHFGNGTRLTVT.

This clonotype was found many times. The V call is TRBV12-3 or TRBV12-4, the J call TRBJ1-5; maybe TRBD1 (5 bases). V lost 5 bases, J lost 6 bases, and 17 bases lay in between. The CDR3 has 15 amino acids. As DNA, the CDR3 is TGTGCCAGCAGTCCTCGGCAGGGTGGGGCTCAGCCCCAGCATTTT. Its translation is CASSPRQGGAQPQHF.

The rearrangement links TRBV10-3 to TRBJ2-7; no firm D call. Trimming cost V 3 bases and J 1 base, with 10 bases left between them. CDR3 size: 14 residues. Germline CDR1 is ENHRY and CDR2 is SYGVKD. The CDR3 is CAISDNSRSYEQYF. The CDR3 DNA is TGTGCCATCAGTGACAACAGCCGGTCCTACGAGCAGTACTTC.

This clonotype was seen more than once but under ten times. V and J are TRBV5-5 and TRBJ2-5; weak D call: TRBD2 (5 bases). Trimming left V 6 bases short and J 5 bases short, with 14 bases between. Germline values: CDR1 SGHKS, CDR2 YYEKEE (reference sequence). CDR3 size: 13 residues. This CDR3 reads CASTLPPGETQYF. The CDR3, as DNA: TGTGCCAGCACCTTACCCCCGGGGGAGACCCAGTACTTC.

This clonotype was recorded many times. The chain uses TRBV6-5 and TRBJ2-7; 8 positions agree with TRBD2. CDR3 length: 17 residues. J was trimmed by 2 bases and V by 0 bases; bases with no gene match: 9. The germline gives CDR1 MNHEY, CDR2 SVGAGI. The CDR3 coding sequence is TGTGCCAGCAGTTACTCCTTGTCAGGACTAGCCACCTACGAGCAGTACTTC. Encoded protein: CASSYSLSGLATYEQYF.

This clonotype was observed many times. The V call is TRBV29-1, the J call TRBJ2-1; TRBD2 matches 7 bases. CDR1 and CDR2 (germline): SQVTM, ANQGSEA. V was pared by 7 bases and J by 7 bases, with 22 bases of the junction left unmatched. This CDR3 is 17 amino acids long. DNA for the CDR3: TGCAGCGCTTATGGGGAGGCTAGCGGCCAATTGACGAATGAGCAGTTCTTC. The encoded protein is CSAYGEASGQLTNEQFF.

This clonotype was observed many times. This chain connects TRBV5-1 to TRBJ1-1; 7 bases agree with TRBD1. Germline assignment: CDR1 SGHRS and CDR2 YFSETQ. The junction had 10 bases not matched to a gene; V was cut back by 4 bases and J by 4 bases. This CDR3 has 15 residues. CDR3 bases: TGCGCCAGCAGCGCCACCCGCGGGACAGCCACTGAAGCTTTCTTT. This codes for CASSATRGTATEAFF.

This clonotype was counted at least ten times. The V call is TRBV20-1, the J call TRBJ2-7, with no clear D. Trimming cost V 4 bases and J 5 bases, with 9 bases left between them. The CDR3 is 11 amino acids. Germline assignment: CDR1 DFQATT and CDR2 SNEGSKA (reference sequence). CDR3 region: CSATWADEQYF. The DNA of the CDR3 is TGCAGTGCTACCTGGGCTGACGAGCAGTACTTC.

This clonotype was seen ten or more times. The chain is built from TRBV5-1 and TRBJ2-7, with a possible D match to TRBD1 (6 bases). The CDR3 consists of 16 residues. The V end lost 1 base, the J end lost 0 bases, and 14 bases lay between the germline ends. CDR1 SGHRS and CDR2 YFSETQ come from the germline V gene. This chain's CDR3 is CASSLWPGHSSYEQYF. The CDR3 DNA sequence: TGCGCCAGCAGCTTGTGGCCGGGACATAGCTCCTACGAGCAGTACTTC.

This clonotype has just a few counts. CDR3: CASSIPSRGSGDEQFF. For the CDR3, the DNA is TGTGCCAGCAGCATACCGTCACGGGGCTCGGGGGATGAGCAGTTCTTC. The chain uses TRBV5-5 and TRBJ2-1; TRBD2 might be the D (6 bases). Trimming took 4 bases from V and 8 from J, leaving 22 bases between them. Germline CDR1 reads SGHKS; CDR2 reads YYEKEE (reference sequence). This CDR3 has 16 amino acids. The complete variable domain, with remaining parts taken from reference TRBV5-5 and TRBJ2-1, reads DAGVTQSPTHLIKTRGQQVTLRCSPISGHKSVSWYQQVLGQGPQFIFQYYEKEERGRGNFPDRFSARQFPNYSSELNVNALLLGDSALYLCASSIPSRGSGDEQFFGPGTRLTVL.

This clonotype showed up many times. The genes are TRBV7-2 and TRBJ2-7; no firm D call. CDR1 and CDR2 from the germline V gene are SGHTA and FQGNSA. Trimming cost V 4 bases and J 3 bases, with 13 bases left between them. The CDR3 has 14 residues. This CDR3 reads CASSSGPNIYEQYF. In DNA, the CDR3 is TGTGCCAGCAGCTCCGGACCGAACATCTACGAGCAGTACTTC.

This clonotype occurred a few times. The gene calls are TRBV6-1 and TRBJ2-2; 8 nucleotides line up with TRBD1. The V and J ends lost 5 bases and 4 bases, in that order; junction bases with no gene match: 9. CDR1 MNHNS and CDR2 SASEGT come from the germline V gene. There are 16 residues in the CDR3. In DNA form, the CDR3 reads TGTGCCAGCAGTCGGGACAGGATTATCGGCACCGGGGAGCTGTTTTTT. This translates into CASSRDRIIGTGELFF.

This clonotype was seen many times. The chain couples TRBV28 to TRBJ2-3, with D uncertain. This CDR3 contains 14 residues. Trimming left V 2 bases short and J 4 bases short, with 10 bases between. CDR1 is MDHEN and CDR2 is SYDVKM in the germline V gene. Written as DNA, the CDR3 is TGTGCCAGCAGTTTAGCCGCGAGATCAGATACGCAGTATTTT. Translation gives CASSLAARSDTQYF.